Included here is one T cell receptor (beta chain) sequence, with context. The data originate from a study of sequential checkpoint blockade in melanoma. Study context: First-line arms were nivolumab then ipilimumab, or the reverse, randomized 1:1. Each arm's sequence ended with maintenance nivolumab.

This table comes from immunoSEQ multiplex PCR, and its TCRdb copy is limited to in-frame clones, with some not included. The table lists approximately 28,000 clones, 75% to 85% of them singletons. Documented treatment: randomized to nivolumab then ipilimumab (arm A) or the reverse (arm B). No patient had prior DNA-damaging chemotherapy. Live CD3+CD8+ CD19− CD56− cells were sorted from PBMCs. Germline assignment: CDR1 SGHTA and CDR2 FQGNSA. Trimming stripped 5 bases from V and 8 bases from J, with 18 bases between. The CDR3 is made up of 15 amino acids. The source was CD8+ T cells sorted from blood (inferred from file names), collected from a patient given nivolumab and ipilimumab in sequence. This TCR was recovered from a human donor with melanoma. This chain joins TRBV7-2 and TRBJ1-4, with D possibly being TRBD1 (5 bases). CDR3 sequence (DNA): TGTGCCAGCAGCCCCCCCGATGCAGGGCGAGAAAAACTGTTTTTT. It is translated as CASSPPDAGREKLFF.